This T cell receptor beta chain appears in the sequencing data of a study of T cells in Graves' hyperthyroidism and ophthalmopathy. Amplification of TCR beta CDR3 regions used RNA as the template. The HTBI primer set served for first-round RT-PCR of the TCR CDR3. TCRdb called the multiplex PCR reads again in MiXCR, with one record for every CDR3 protein. Altogether approximately 330,000 distinct CDR3 sequences are present, roughly 18% being singletons, with the ten largest covering approximately 49%. This clonotype appeared a few times. The source of this sequence is a woman between 50 and 59 years old with Graves' hyperthyroidism. The sequenced sample was blood.

CDR3 sequence (DNA): TGCAGCGTTGGGGCCGGACTAAACATCAACTATGGCTACACCTTC. The encoded protein is CSVGAGLNINYGYTF. The chain employs TRBV29-1 and TRBJ1-2; D unresolved. The germline V gene encodes CDR1 SQVTM and CDR2 ANQGSEA. V lost 4 bases, J lost 2 bases, and 17 bases lay in between. This CDR3 spans 15 amino acids.